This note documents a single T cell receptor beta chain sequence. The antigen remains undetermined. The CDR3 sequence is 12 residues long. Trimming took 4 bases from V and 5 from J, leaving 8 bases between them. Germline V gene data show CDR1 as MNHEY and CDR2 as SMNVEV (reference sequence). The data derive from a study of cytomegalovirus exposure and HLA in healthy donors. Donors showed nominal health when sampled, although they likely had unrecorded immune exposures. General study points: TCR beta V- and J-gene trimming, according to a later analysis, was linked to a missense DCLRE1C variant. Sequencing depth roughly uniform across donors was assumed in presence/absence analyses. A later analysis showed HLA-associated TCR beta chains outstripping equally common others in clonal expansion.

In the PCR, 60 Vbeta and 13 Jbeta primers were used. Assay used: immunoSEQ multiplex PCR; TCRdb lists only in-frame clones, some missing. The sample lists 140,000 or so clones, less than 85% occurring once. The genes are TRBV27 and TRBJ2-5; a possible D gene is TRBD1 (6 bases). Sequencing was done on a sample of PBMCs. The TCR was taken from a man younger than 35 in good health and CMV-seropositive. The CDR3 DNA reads TGTGCCAGCAGTTCCAGGGGCGAGACCCAGTACTTC. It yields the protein CASSSRGETQYF.